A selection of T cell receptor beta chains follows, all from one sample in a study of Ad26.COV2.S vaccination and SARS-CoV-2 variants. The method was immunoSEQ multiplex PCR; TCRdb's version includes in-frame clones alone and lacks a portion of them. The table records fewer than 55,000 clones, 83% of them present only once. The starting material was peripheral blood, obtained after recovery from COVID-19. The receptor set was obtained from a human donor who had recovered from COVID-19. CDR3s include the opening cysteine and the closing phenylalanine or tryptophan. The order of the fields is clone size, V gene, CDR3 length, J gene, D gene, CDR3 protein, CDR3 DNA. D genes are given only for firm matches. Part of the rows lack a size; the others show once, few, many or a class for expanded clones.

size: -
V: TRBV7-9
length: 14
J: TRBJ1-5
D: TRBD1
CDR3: CASSSGQIHQPQHF
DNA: TGTGCCAGCAGCTCGGGACAGATACATCAGCCCCAGCATTTT

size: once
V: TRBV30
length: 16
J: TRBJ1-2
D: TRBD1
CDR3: CAWSVRGQGALYGYTF
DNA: TGTGCCTGGAGTGTTCGGGGACAGGGGGCCCTCTATGGCTACACCTTC

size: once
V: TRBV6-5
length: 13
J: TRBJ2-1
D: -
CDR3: CASSLQTLHEQFF
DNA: TGTGCCAGCAGTTTGCAGACCCTCCATGAGCAGTTCTTC

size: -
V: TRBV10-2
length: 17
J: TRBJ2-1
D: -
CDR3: CASSEPAPPRSYNEQFF
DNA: TGCGCCAGCAGTGAGCCCGCGCCCCCCCGCTCCTACAATGAGCAGTTCTTC

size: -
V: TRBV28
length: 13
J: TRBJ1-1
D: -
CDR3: CASRWTENTEAFF
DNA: TGTGCCAGCAGGTGGACAGAGAACACTGAAGCTTTCTTT

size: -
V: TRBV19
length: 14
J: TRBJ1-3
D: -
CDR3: CASRDRRRGNTIYF
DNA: TGTGCCAGTAGGGACAGAAGGAGAGGAAACACCATATATTTT

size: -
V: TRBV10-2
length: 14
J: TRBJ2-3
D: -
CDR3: CASSERVYSDTQYF
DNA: TGCGCCAGCAGTGAGAGGGTGTACTCAGATACGCAGTATTTT

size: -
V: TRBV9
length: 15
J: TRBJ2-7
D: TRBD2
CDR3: CASSVELAAAYEQYF
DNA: TGTGCCAGCAGCGTAGAACTAGCGGCCGCCTACGAGCAGTACTTC

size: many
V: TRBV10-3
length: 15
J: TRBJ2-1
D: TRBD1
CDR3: CAISETGQGASEQFF
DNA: TGTGCCATCAGTGAGACGGGACAGGGGGCGAGTGAGCAGTTCTTC

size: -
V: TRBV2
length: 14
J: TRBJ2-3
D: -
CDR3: CAIQRGREADTQYF
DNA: TGTGCCATCCAAAGGGGGAGGGAGGCAGATACGCAGTATTTT

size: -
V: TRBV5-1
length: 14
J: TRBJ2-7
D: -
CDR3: CASRRAEAAYEQYF
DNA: TGCGCCAGCAGGCGCGCCGAAGCCGCCTACGAGCAGTACTTC

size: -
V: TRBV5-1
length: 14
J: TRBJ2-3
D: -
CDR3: CASSLRGPTDTQYF
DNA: TGCGCCAGCAGCTTACGGGGGCCCACAGATACGCAGTATTTT

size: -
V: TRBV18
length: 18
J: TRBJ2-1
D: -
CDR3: CASSPIPGVQSSYNEQFF
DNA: TGTGCCAGCTCACCGATCCCCGGGGTGCAGAGCTCCTACAATGAGCAGTTCTTC

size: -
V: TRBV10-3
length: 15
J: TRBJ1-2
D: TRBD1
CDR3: CAISGPGQGVYGYTF
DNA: TGTGCCATCAGTGGCCCGGGACAGGGCGTCTATGGCTACACCTTC

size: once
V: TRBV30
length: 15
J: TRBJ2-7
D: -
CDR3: CAWSVGGAANYEQYF
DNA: TGTGCCTGGAGTGTAGGGGGGGCTGCGAACTACGAGCAGTACTTC

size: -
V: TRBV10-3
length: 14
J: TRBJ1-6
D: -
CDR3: CAISLQGGDSPLHF
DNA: TGTGCCATCAGCCTACAGGGAGGGGATTCACCCCTCCACTTT

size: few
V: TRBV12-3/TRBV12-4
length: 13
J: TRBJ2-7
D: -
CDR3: CATGNGGPGEQYF
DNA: TGTGCCACCGGAAACGGGGGGCCGGGCGAGCAGTACTTC

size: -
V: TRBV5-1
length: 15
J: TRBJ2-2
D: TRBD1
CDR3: CASSGQARNTGELFF
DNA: TGCGCCAGCAGCGGACAGGCGAGAAACACCGGGGAGCTGTTTTTT

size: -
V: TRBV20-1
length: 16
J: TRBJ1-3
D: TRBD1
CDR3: CSASGGTGWDGNTIYF
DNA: TGCAGTGCTAGTGGGGGGACAGGGTGGGATGGAAACACCATATATTTT

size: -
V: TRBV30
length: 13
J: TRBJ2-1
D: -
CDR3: CAWSVQKNNEQFF
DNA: TGTGCCTGGAGTGTACAGAAGAACAATGAGCAGTTCTTC

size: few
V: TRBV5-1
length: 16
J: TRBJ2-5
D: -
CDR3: CASSLGQLGAQETQYF
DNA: TGCGCCAGCAGCTTGGGACAGTTAGGGGCACAAGAGACCCAGTACTTC

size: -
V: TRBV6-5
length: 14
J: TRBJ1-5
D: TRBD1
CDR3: CATLGQGARQPQHF
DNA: TGTGCCACCCTGGGTCAGGGGGCAAGACAGCCCCAGCATTTT

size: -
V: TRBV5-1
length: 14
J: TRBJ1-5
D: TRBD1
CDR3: CASSPGQGHQPQHF
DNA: TGCGCCAGCAGCCCGGGACAGGGGCATCAGCCCCAGCATTTT

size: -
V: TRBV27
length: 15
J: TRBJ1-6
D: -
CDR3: CASSLTRPGNSPLHF
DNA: TGTGCCAGCAGTTTAACCCGTCCCGGTAATTCACCCCTCCACTTT

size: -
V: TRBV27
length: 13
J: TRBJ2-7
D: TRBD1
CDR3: CASPDRGVNEQYF
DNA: TGTGCCAGCCCGGACAGGGGTGTCAACGAGCAGTACTTC

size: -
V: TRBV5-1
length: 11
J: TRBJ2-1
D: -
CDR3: CASSLNNEQFF
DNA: TGCGCCAGCAGCTTGAATAATGAGCAGTTCTTC

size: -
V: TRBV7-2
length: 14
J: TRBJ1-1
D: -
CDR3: CASSLGDGGTEAFF
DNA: TGTGCCAGCAGCTTAGGGGACGGTGGGACTGAAGCTTTCTTT

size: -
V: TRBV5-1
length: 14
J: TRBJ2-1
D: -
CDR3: CASSLGTGGNEQFF
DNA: TGCGCCAGCAGCTTGGGGACGGGTGGCAATGAGCAGTTCTTC

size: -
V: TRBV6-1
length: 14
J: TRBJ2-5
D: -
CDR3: CASSEGRVRETQYF
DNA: TGTGCCAGCAGTGAAGGCAGGGTAAGGGAGACCCAGTACTTC

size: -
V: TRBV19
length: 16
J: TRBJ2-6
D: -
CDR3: CASTIAGISGANVLTF
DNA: TGTGCCAGTACGATCGCGGGTATCTCTGGGGCCAACGTCCTGACTTTC

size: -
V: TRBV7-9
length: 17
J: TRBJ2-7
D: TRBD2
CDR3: CASSSPSSSSGSYEQYF
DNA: TGTGCCAGCAGCTCACCCTCCTCGTCTAGCGGGAGTTACGAGCAGTACTTC

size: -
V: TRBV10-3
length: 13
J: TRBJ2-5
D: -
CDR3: CAIRAAGGETQYF
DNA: TGTGCCATCAGGGCAGCGGGTGGGGAGACCCAGTACTTC

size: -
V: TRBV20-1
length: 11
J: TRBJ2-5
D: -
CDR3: CSVVVRETQYF
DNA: TGCAGTGTAGTGGTTCGGGAGACCCAGTACTTC

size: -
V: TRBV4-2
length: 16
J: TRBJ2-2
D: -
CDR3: CASSQAQGRAPGELFF
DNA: TGTGCCAGCAGCCAAGCCCAGGGACGAGCGCCCGGGGAGCTGTTTTTT

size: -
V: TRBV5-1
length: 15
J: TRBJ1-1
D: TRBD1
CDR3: CASRPNRGMVTEAFF
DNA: TGCGCCAGCAGGCCGAACAGGGGAATGGTCACTGAAGCTTTCTTT

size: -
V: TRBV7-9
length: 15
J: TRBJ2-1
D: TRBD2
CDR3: CASSSGTSGRDEQFF
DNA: TGTGCCAGCAGCTCCGGGACTAGCGGGAGGGATGAGCAGTTCTTC